This T cell receptor beta chain was captured in a study of blood T cell repertoires in COVID-19. As for the study in general: There were acute and convalescent COVID-19 samples, and they came from the United States, Italy and Spain. The analysed material was cDNA or gDNA that came from T cells, B-cell-depleted T cells, or PBMCs.

V shed 7 bases and J 2 bases; nucleotides not matched to a gene: 6. Germline CDR1 reads SQVTM; CDR2 reads ANQGSEA. The CDR3 extends over 13 amino acids. Per the study methods: Cell counts per sample came from amplifying reference gene primers. Sequencing used immunoSEQ multiplex PCR; TCRdb keeps in-frame clones, though not all of them. The V and J calls and the clone size are those of that table, but D and trimming were determined from the DNA. Of over 130,000 clones in the sample, about 87% were seen once. This sequence joins TRBV29-1 and TRBJ2-7; TRBD1 agrees at 9 bases. Sequenced: peripheral blood. This receptor was identified in a man aged 55 to 69 with active or convalescent COVID-19. CDR3 sequence: CSARDRAAYEQYF. In DNA form, the CDR3 reads TGCAGCGCTCGGGACAGGGCCGCCTACGAGCAGTACTTC.